This entry describes one T cell receptor (beta chain). The antigen it recognizes is unknown. Within one base of it there is no much larger clone, and no base qualities were kept. The data originate from a study of control samples from healthy donors and cancer patients (dated by TCRdb to about 2020). V and J are trimmed by 6 bases and 5 bases, and the gene matches miss 9 bases of the junction. Based on the germline V gene, the CDR1 and CDR2 sequences are KGHSH and LQKENI. Including the terminal cysteine and phenylalanine, the CDR3 comprises 15 residues. Only CDR3 DNA remains: 45 bases, in frame from the first base. The library was obtained by the immunoSEQ multiplex PCR assay. Held by TCRdb, this immuneACCESS table contains in-frame sequences only and omits some clones. Under half of the omission traces to an unresolved V gene where checked; the cause of the rest is unknown. Within this sample are 15,000 to 20,000 clones, with approximately 90% of them counted one time only. The ten largest clones capture over 7.5% of the sample.

Input material: PBMCs. The rearrangement combines TRBV18 with TRBJ2-4; 8 bases in the middle match TRBD1. The source is an older woman with head and neck cancer. The CDR3 here reads CASSLTGDSQNIQYF. The DNA reads TGTGCCAGCTCCCTGACAGGGGATTCTCAAAACATTCAGTACTTC.